This note documents a single TCR beta chain sequence. As yet, its antigen is unknown. With 60 Vbeta and 13 Jbeta primers, the PCR was carried out. The repertoire was sequenced with immunoSEQ multiplex PCR; TCRdb's copy has only in-frame clones and lacks some. The table shows more than 110,000 clones, with over 80% occurring only once. This sample was included in a study of cytomegalovirus exposure and HLA in healthy donors. Regarding the study as a whole: In an earlier analysis, most TCR beta V segments were productive about 87% or about 30% of the time.

The CDR3 loop spans 13 amino acids. V dropped 7 bases and J dropped 5 bases, with 12 bases sitting between them. CDR1 is MNHEY and CDR2 is SVGAGI in the germline V gene. It was healthy bone marrow donors who served as donors. Source material: PBMCs. The chain uses TRBV6-5 and TRBJ2-1; D is perhaps TRBD2 (6 bases). This clonotype was obtained from a female donor in good health and CMV-seronegative. The CDR3 nucleotides are TGTGCCAGCACCCAGACTAGAAACAATGAGCAGTTCTTC. Translating it yields CASTQTRNNEQFF.